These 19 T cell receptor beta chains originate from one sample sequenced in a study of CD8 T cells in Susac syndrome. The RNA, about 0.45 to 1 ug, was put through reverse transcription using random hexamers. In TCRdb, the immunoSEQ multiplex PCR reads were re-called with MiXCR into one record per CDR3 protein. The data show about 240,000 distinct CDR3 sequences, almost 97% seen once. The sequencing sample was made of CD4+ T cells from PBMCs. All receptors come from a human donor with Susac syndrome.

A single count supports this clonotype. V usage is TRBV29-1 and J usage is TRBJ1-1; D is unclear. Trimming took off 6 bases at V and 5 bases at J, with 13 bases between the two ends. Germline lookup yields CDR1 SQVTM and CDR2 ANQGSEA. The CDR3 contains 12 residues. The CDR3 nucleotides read TGCAGCGTCCGAGGAGGTGAAACTGAAGCTTTCTTT. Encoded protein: CSVRGGETEAFF.

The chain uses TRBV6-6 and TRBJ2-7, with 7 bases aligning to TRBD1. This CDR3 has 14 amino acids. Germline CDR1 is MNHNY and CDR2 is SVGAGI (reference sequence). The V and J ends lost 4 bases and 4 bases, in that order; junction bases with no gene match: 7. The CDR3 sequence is CASSSRQGPYEQYF. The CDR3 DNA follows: TGTGCCAGCAGTTCCCGACAGGGACCTTACGAGCAGTACTTC.

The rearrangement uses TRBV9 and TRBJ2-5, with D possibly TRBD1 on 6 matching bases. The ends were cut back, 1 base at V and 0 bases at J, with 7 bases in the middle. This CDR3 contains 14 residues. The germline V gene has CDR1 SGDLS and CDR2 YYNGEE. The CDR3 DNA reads TGTGCCAGCAGCGTAACAGGGAACCAAGAGACCCAGTACTTC. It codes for CASSVTGNQETQYF.

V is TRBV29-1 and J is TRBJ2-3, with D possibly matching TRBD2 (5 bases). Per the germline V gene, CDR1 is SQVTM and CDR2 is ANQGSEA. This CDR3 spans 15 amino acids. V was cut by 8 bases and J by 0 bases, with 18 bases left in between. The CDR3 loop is CSIRTPGTSTDTQYF. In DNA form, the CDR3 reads TGCAGCATCAGGACTCCGGGAACTAGCACAGATACGCAGTATTTT.

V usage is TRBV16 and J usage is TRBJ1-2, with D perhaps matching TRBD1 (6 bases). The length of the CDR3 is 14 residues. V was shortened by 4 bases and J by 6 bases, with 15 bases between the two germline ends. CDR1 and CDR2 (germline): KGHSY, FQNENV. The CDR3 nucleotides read TGTGCCAGCAGCCCAAGCCTACAGGGAAATGGCTACACCTTC. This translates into CASSPSLQGNGYTF.

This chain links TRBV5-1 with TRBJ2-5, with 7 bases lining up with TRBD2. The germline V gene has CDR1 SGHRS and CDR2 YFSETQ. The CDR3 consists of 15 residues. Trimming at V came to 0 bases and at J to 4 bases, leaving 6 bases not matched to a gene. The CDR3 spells CASSLEAGAGETQYF. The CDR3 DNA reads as TGCGCCAGCAGCTTGGAGGCGGGAGCTGGAGAGACCCAGTACTTC.

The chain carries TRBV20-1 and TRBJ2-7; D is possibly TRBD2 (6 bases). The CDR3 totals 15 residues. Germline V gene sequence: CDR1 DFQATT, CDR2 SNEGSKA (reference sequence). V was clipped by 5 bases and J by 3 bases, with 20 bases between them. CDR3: CSAFRAGNSFYEQYF. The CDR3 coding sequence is TGCAGTGCTTTTAGGGCGGGGAACTCCTTCTACGAGCAGTACTTC.

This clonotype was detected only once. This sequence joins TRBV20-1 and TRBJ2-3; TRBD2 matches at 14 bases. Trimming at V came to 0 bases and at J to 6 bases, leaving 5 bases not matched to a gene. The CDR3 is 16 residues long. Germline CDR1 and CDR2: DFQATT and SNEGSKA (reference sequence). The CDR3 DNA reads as TGCAGTGCTAGAGAGACTAGCGGGAGGGCTAGGGATACGCAGTATTTT. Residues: CSARETSGRARDTQYF.

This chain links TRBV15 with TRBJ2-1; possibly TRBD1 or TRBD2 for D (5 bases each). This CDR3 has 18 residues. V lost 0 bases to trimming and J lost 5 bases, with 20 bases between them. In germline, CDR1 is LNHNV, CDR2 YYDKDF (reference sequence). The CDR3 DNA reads TGTGCCACCAGCAGAGATAGCGAAGGGAAGGGACGGGACAATGAGCAGTTCTTC. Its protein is CATSRDSEGKGRDNEQFF.

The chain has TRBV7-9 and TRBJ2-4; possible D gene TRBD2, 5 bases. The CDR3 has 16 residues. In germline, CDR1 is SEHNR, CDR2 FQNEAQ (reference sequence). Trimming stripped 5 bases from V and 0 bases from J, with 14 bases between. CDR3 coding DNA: TGTGCCAGCAGCGGCTACGGGATTACAGCCAAAAACATTCAGTACTTC. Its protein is CASSGYGITAKNIQYF.

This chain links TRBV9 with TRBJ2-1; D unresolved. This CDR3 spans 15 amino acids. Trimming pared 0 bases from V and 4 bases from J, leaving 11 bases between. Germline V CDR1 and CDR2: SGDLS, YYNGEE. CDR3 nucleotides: TGTGCCAGCAGCGTAGAGGGATCTGGATACAATGAGCAGTTCTTC. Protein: CASSVEGSGYNEQFF.

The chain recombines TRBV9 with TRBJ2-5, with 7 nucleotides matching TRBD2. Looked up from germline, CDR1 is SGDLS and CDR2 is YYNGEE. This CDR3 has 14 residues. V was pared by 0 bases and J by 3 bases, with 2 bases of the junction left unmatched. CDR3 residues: CASSVGLAEETQYF. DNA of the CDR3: TGTGCCAGCAGCGTAGGGCTAGCGGAAGAGACCCAGTACTTC.

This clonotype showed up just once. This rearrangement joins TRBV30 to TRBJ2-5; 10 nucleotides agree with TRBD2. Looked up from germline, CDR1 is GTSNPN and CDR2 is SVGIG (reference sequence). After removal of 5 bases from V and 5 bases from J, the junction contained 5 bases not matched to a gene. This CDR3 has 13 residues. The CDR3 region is CAWRTSGRETQYF. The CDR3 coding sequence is TGTGCCTGGCGGACTAGCGGCAGGGAGACCCAGTACTTC.

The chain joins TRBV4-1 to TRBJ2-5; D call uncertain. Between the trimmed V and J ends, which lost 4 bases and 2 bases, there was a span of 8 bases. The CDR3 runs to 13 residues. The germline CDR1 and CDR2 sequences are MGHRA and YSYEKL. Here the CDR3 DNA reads TGCGCCAGCAGCCGGAGACAACAAGAGACCCAGTACTTC. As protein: CASSRRQQETQYF.

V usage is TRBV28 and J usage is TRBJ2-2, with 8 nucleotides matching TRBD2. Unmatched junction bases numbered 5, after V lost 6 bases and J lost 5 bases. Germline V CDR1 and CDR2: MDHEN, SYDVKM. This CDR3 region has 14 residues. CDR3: CASRPGLVTGELFF. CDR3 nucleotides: TGTGCCAGCAGACCGGGACTAGTGACCGGGGAGCTGTTTTTT.

Written as DNA, the CDR3 is TGTGCCTGGAGTGTACGAGGTGGGACACTCTCCTACAATGAGCAGTTCTTC. As protein: CAWSVRGGTLSYNEQFF. This chain connects TRBV30 to TRBJ2-1, with D possibly being TRBD1 (6 bases). Germline lookup yields CDR1 GTSNPN and CDR2 SVGIG (reference sequence). This CDR3 contains 17 residues. Trimming took 0 bases from V and 0 from J, leaving 15 bases between them.

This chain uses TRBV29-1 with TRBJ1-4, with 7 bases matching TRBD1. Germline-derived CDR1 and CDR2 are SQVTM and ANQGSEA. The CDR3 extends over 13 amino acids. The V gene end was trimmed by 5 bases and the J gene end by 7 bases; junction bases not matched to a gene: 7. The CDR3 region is CSVRDSGPEKLFF. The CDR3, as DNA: TGCAGCGTTAGGGACAGCGGTCCTGAAAAACTGTTTTTT.

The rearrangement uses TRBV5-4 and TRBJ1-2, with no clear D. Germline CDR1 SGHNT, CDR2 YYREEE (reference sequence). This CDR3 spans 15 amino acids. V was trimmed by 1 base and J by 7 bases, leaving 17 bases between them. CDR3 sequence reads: CASSLPANVMGGYTF. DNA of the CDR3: TGTGCCAGCAGCTTGCCCGCGAACGTAATGGGTGGCTACACCTTC.

CDR3 sequence reads: CATSKRTAGTGELFF. The CDR3 DNA reads TGTGCCACCAGCAAACGAACCGCGGGCACCGGGGAGCTGTTTTTT. The V and J genes are TRBV15 and TRBJ2-2; D might be TRBD2 (5 bases). Germline V CDR1 and CDR2: LNHNV, YYDKDF (reference sequence). The length of the CDR3 is 15 residues. V dropped 4 bases and J dropped 4 bases, with 13 bases sitting between them.